This TCR beta chain comes out of a study of liver allograft versus peripheral blood T cells (dated by TCRdb to about 2020). Regarding the research as a whole: T cell receptor repertoires present within transplanted livers were compared with repertoires in the peripheral blood of liver transplant recipients.

The full study reports these points: The T cell receptor repertoires within liver allografts were reported to be different from the T cell receptor repertoires detected in peripheral blood.

V and J are trimmed by 6 bases and 5 bases, and the gene matches miss 10 bases of the junction. The CDR3 goes from the cysteine to the phenylalanine over 16 residues. CDR3 DNA only is kept here, 48 bases in frame from base 1. As encoded in the germline V gene, CDR1 is MDHEN while CDR2 is SYDVKM. Details on this clonotype: Its antigen specificity is not known. No base qualities exist here, and no much larger clone lies one base off it.

Sequenced on an Illumina MiSeq. The raw public data were reprocessed by TCRdb itself: fastp quality trimming at Q25, MiXCR clonotype calling, in-frame beta chains only. Rows matching on CDR3 protein sequence are summarized as one entry with the most common DNA and genes. In this sample the table shows 5,500 to 7,000 distinct CDR3 sequences, 15% to 20% of which occur a single time. Approximately 49% of the sample goes to the ten largest clones. This receptor was obtained from a human patient who had a liver transplant. A transplant means some T cells may be of graft donor rather than patient origin. The sequence joins TRBV28 to TRBJ1-3, and 10 junction bases match TRBD1. The CDR3 amino acid sequence is: CASSPGQGYYRNTIYF. In nucleotides, the sequence is TGTGCCAGCAGCCCGGGACAGGGGTATTATAGAAACACCATATATTTT.